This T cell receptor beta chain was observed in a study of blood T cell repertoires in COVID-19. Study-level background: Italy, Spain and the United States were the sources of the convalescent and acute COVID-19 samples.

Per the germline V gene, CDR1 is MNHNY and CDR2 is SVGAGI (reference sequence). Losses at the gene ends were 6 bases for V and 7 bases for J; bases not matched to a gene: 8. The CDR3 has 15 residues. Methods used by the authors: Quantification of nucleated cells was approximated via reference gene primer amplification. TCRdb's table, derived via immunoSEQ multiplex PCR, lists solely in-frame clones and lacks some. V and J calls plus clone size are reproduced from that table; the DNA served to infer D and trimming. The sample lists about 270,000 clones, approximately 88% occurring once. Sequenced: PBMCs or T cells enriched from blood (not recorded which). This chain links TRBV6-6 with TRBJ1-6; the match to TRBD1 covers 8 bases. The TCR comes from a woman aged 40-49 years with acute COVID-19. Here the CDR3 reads CASRDRDGANSPLHF. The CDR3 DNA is TGTGCCAGCAGGGACAGGGATGGGGCGAATTCACCCCTCCACTTT.